This T cell receptor (beta chain) was observed in a study of Ad26.COV2.S vaccination and SARS-CoV-2 variants. The overall study: It was the COV1001 Ad26.COV2.S trial arm that included the donor.

Method: immunoSEQ multiplex PCR; TCRdb's copy keeps in-frame clones and lacks some. The sample yields roughly 680,000 clones, 89% seen once. The treatment is: about 20 received Ad26.COV2.S at low or high dose, single or two shots; about 5 received placebo; per-sample allocation not given. Sampling was performed 63 days after the first vaccine or placebo injection. Comment on this clone: Its antigen is not identified.

This CDR3 is 16 amino acids long. Germline CDR1 is SEHNR and CDR2 is FQNEAQ (reference sequence). The J segment lost 3 bases and the V segment lost 0 bases, leaving 7 bases of the junction unmatched. Findings and limits, study-wide: After vaccination, reports described spike-specific CD8+ and CD4+ T cell responses as showing substantial breadth. Compared with placebo recipients, vaccine recipients had higher spike-specific TCR breadth.

This TCR came from a person aged 18-60 years who received the Ad26.COV2.S COVID-19 vaccine or a placebo. The chain has TRBV7-9 and TRBJ1-2, with TRBD1 matching 7 bases. Sequencing used peripheral blood, obtained in a trial of Ad26.COV2.S vaccine versus placebo. This chain's CDR3 is CASSLAPSDRDYGYTF. The CDR3 bases are TGTGCCAGCAGCTTAGCCCCCAGTGACAGGGACTATGGCTACACCTTC.